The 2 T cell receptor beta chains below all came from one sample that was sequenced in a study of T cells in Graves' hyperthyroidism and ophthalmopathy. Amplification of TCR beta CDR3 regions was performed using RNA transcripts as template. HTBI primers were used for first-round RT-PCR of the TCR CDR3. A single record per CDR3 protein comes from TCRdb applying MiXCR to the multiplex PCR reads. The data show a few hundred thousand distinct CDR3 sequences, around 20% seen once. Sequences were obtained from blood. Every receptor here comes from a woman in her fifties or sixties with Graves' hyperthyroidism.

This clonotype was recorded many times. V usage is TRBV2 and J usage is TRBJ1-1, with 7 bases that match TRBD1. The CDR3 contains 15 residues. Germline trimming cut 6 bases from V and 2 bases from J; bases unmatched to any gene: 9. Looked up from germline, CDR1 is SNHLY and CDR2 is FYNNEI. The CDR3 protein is CASRKTGLGNTEAFF. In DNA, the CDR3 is TGTGCCAGCAGAAAGACAGGGCTGGGTAACACTGAAGCTTTCTTT.

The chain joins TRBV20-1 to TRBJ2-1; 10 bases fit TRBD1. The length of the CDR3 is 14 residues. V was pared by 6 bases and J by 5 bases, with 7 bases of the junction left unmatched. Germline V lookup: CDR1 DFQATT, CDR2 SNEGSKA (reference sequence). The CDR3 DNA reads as TGCAGTGCCGCCGGGACAGGGGCCAACAATGAGCAGTTCTTC. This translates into CSAAGTGANNEQFF.